Given below is one T cell receptor beta chain in context. Its matching antigen is unknown. The PCR contained 60 Vbeta and 13 Jbeta primers. TCRdb's table, derived via immunoSEQ multiplex PCR, lists solely in-frame clones and lacks some. This table has roughly 150,000 clones, 65% to 90% appearing once. This sample is part of a study of cytomegalovirus exposure and HLA in healthy donors. Study results and limitations: When a later analysis was performed, an Asian-associated ancestry cluster reportedly had fewer N-insertions than the approximately 690-donor mean.

This CDR3 comprises 14 residues. The germline V gene has CDR1 MGHRA and CDR2 YSYEKL. With 0 bases removed from V and 5 bases from J, the gap between germline ends came to 9 bases. Sequencing was done on a sample of PBMCs. The source is a female donor in good health and CMV-seronegative. The J gene is TRBJ2-3, the V gene TRBV4-1; no firm D call. The CDR3 nucleotides are TGCGCCAGCAGCCAAGATGGGCTTGTAGATACGCAGTATTTT. Protein product: CASSQDGLVDTQYF.